This TCR beta chain was recorded in a study of blood T cell repertoires in COVID-19. Study in general: The study drew acute and convalescent COVID-19 samples from the United States, Italy and Spain.

This table comes from immunoSEQ multiplex PCR, and its TCRdb copy is limited to in-frame clones, with some not included. This table holds some 89,000 clones, roughly 80% found once. The sample was peripheral blood. The receptor's source is a man aged 55 to 70 with acute or convalescent COVID-19.

The CDR3 DNA is TGTGCCAGCAGAGGACAGGGGTCTAGCAATCAGCCCCAGCATTTT. As protein: CASRGQGSSNQPQHF. The chain combines TRBV6-6 with TRBJ1-5; TRBD1 aligns across 9 bases. Germline CDR1 is MNHNY and CDR2 is SVGAGI (reference sequence). J gave up 0 bases and V 6 bases, and 3 bases lay outside the gene matches. The CDR3 has 15 residues.